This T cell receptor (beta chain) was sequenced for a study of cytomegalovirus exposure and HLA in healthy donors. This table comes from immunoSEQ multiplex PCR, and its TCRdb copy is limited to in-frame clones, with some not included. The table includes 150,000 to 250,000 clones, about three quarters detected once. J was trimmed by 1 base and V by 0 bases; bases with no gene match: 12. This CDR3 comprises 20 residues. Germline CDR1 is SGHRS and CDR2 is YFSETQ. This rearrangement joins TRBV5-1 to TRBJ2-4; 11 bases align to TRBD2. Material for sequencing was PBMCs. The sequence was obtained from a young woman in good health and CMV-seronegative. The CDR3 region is CASSLGFGSGRARAKNIQYF. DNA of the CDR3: TGCGCCAGCAGCTTGGGGTTTGGTAGCGGGAGGGCCCGGGCCAAAAACATTCAGTACTTC.